This T cell receptor beta chain emerged from a study of cytomegalovirus exposure and HLA in healthy donors. Only in-frame clones appear in the TCRdb table, and some are missing; sequencing was by immunoSEQ multiplex PCR. The sample shows 250,000 to 400,000 clones, approximately 88% of them seen only once. Germline V CDR1 and CDR2: SQVTM, ANQGSEA. The CDR3 covers 13 residues. V gave up 1 base and J gave up 6 bases; unmatched junction bases: 2. The sequenced sample consisted of PBMCs. The J gene is TRBJ1-4, the V gene TRBV29-1, with TRBD1 matching over 7 bases. The sequence was collected from a man younger than 40 in good health and CMV-seronegative. CDR3 protein: CSVEGDSYEKLFF. For the CDR3, the DNA is TGCAGCGTTGAAGGGGACAGCTATGAAAAACTGTTTTTT. The variable domain in full, with the rest retrieved from reference TRBV29-1 and TRBJ1-4, is SAVISQKPSRDICQRGTSLTIQCQVDSQVTMMFWYRQQPGQSLTLIATANQGSEATYESGFVIDKFPISRPNLTFSTLTVSNMSPEDSSIYLCSVEGDSYEKLFFGSGTQLSVL.